This TCR beta chain comes out of a study of T cell changes during pregnancy in multiple sclerosis. Clones were sequenced by immunoSEQ multiplex PCR, and TCRdb holds only the in-frame ones, with some missing. This table holds about 86,000 clones, roughly 90% found once. Trimming shortened V by 5 bases and J by 7 bases, and 14 bases separated the two germline ends. The CDR3 loop spans 13 amino acids. Germline CDR1 SGHTA, CDR2 FQGTGA. The sample in question was peripheral blood, obtained in the first trimester of pregnancy. The chain recombines TRBV7-3 with TRBJ1-2, with a weak D call TRBD1 (6 bases). This clonotype was sampled from a female donor in good health, enrolled as a control in a pregnancy study. The CDR3 spells CASSPDSSGGYTF. The CDR3 nucleotides are TGTGCCAGCAGCCCGGACAGTTCAGGTGGCTACACCTTC.